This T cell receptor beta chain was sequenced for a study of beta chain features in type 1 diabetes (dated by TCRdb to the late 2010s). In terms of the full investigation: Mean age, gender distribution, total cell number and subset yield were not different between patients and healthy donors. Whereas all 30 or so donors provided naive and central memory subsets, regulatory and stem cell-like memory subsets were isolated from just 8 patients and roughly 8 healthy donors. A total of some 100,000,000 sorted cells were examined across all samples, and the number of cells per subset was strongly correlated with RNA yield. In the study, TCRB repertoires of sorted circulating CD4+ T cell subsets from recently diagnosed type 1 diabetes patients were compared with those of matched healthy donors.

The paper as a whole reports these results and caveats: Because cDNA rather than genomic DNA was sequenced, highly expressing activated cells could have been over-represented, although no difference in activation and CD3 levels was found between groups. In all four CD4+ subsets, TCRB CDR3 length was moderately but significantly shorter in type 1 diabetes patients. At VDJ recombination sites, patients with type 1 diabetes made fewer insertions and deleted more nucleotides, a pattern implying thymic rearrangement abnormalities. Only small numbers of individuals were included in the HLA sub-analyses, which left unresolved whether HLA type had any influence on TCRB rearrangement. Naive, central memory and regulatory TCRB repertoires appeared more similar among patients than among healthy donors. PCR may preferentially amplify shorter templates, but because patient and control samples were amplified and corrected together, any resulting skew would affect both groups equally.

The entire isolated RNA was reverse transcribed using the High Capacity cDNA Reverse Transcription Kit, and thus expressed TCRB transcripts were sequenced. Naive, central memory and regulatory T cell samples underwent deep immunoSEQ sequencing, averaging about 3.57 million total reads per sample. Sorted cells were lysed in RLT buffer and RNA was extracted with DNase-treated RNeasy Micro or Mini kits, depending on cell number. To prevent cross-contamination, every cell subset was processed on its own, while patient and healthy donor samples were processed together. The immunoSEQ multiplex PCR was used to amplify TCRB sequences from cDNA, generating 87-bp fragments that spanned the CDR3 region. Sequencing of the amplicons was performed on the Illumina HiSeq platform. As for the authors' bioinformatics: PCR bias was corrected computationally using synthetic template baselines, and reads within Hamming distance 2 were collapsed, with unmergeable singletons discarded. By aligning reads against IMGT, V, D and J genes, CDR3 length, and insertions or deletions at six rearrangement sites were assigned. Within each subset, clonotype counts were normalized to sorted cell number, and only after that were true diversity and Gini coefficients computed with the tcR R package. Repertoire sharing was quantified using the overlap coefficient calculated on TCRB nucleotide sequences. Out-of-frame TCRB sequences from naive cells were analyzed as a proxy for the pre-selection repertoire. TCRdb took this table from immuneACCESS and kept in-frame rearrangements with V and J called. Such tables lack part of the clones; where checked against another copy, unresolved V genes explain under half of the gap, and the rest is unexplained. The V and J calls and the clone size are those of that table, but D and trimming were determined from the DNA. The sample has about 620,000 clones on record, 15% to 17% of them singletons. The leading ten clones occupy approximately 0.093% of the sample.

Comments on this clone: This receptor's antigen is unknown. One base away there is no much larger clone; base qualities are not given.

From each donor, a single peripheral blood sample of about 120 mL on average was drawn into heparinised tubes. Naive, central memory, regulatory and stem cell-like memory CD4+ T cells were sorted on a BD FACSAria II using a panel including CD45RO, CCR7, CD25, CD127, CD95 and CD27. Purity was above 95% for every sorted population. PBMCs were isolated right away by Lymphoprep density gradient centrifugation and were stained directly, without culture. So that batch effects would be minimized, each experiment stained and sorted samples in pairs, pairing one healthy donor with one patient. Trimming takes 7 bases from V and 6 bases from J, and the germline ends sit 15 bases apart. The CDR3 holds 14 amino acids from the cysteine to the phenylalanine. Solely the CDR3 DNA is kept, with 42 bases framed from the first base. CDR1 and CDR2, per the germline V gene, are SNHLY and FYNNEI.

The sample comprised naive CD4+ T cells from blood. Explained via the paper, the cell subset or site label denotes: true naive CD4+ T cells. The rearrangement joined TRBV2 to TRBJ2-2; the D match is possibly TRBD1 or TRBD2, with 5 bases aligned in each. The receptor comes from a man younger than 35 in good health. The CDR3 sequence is CASNQGRQAGELFF. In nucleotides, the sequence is TGTGCCAGCAATCAGGGACGGCAGGCCGGGGAGCTGTTTTTT. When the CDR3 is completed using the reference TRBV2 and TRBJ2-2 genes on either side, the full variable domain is EPEVTQTPSHQVTQMGQEVILRCVPISNHLYFYWYRQILGQKVEFLVSFYNNEISEKSEIFDDQFSVERPDGSNFTLKIRSTKLEDSAMYFCASNQGRQAGELFFGEGSRLTVL.